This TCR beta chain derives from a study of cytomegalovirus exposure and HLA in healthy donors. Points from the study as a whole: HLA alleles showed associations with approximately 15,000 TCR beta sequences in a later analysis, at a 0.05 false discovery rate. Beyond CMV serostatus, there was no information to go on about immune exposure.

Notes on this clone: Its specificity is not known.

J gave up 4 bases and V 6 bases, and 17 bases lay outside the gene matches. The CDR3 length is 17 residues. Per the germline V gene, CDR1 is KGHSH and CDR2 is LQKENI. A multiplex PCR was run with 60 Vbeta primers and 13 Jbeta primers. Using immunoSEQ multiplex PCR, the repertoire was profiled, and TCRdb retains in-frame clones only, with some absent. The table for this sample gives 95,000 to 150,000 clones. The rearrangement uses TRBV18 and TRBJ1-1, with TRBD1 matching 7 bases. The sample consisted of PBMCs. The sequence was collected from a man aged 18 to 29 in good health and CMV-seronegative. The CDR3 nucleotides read TGTGCCAGCTCGCAACTGTTGTCCGGGACAGCTCCCACTGAAGCTTTCTTT. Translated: CASSQLLSGTAPTEAFF.